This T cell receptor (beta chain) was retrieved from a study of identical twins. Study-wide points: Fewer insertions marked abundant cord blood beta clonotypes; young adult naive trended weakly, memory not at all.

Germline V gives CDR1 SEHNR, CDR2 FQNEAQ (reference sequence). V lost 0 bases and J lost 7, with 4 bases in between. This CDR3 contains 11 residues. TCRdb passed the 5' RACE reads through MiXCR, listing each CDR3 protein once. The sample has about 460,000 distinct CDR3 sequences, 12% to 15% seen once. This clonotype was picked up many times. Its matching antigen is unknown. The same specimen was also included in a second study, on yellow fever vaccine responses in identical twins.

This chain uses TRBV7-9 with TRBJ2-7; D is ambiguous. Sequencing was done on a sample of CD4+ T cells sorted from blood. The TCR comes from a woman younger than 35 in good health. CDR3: CASSLAWEQYF. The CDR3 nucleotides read TGTGCCAGCAGCTTAGCTTGGGAGCAGTACTTC. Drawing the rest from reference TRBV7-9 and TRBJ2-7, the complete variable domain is DTGVSQNPRHKITKRGQNVTFRCDPISEHNRLYWYRQTLGQGPEFLTYFQNEAQLEKSRLLSDRFSAERPKGSFSTLEIQRTEQGDSAMYLCASSLAWEQYFGPGTRLTVT.